This TCR beta chain was profiled in a study of T cell responses to AZD1222 COVID-19 vaccine. Study-level information: Timing groups of about 4 and about 12 weeks for second doses were pooled. Study findings and constraints: A rise in Spike-specific TCR breadth and depth followed two AZD1222 doses. White British ancestry dominated among donors, who included more females, and clonal diversity was possibly underestimated.

Sequencing was performed with immunoSEQ multiplex PCR; in TCRdb, only in-frame clones are kept and a portion is missing. This sample carries about 54,000 clones, about 88% of them seen once, and the ten largest clones take 10%. In its sample, this clone was seen a few times. Its antigen is unidentified. This receptor was taken from an adult in good health. This specimen was peripheral blood, taken on day 0 of AZD1222 vaccination.

The DNA of the CDR3 is TGTGCCAGCAGTGAAGGGGGAGTAACAGATACGCAGTATTTT. Its protein is CASSEGGVTDTQYF. V is TRBV6-1 and J is TRBJ2-3; maybe TRBD2 (5 bases). The CDR3 covers 14 residues. Trimming took 1 base from V and 3 from J, leaving 8 bases between them. Germline values: CDR1 MNHNS, CDR2 SASEGT.